This T cell receptor beta chain was sequenced for a study of blood T cell repertoires in COVID-19. Overall study: The origin of the acute and convalescent COVID-19 samples was the United States, Italy and Spain.

Seattle researchers signed up patients amid active infection and tracked them longitudinally. Germline V gene data show CDR1 as KGHSH and CDR2 as LQKENI. The V and J ends lost 5 bases and 6 bases, in that order; junction bases with no gene match: 9. The CDR3 is 14 residues long. In the original processing: Reference gene primer amplification in the assay estimated nucleated cell counts. Assay: immunoSEQ multiplex PCR; the TCRdb copy retains only in-frame clones and omits some. V, J and clone size reflect that table, while D and trimming were determined from the DNA. The repertoire holds about 340,000 clones, with 86% as singletons.

The sample consisted of peripheral blood. The chain links TRBV18 to TRBJ1-2; TRBD1 matches 7 bases. The sequence was obtained from a woman aged 55 to 70 with COVID-19, enrolled during active disease. CDR3: CASSTQGLSNGYTF. The CDR3 nucleotides read TGTGCCAGCTCAACACAGGGGCTTAGCAATGGCTACACCTTC.